Below, 13 T cell receptor beta chains from the same sample are listed, as sequenced in a study of shared T cell receptors in the human thymus. The assay was immunoSEQ multiplex PCR, and TCRdb's table has in-frame clones only and misses some. The top ten hold about 0.02% of the sample, which has about 380,000 clones, 95% seen once. Source material: thymocytes. Every receptor here comes from a human donor.

The J gene is TRBJ2-1, the V gene TRBV28; 9 bases match TRBD2. Germline values: CDR1 MDHEN, CDR2 SYDVKM. The V and J ends lost 7 bases and 7 bases, in that order; junction bases with no gene match: 5. The CDR3 extends over 13 amino acids. Here the CDR3 DNA reads TGTGCCAGCATACTAGCGGGCTGGAATGAGCAGTTCTTC. Translation gives CASILAGWNEQFF.

This clone was seen once. This chain connects TRBV4-2 to TRBJ2-2, with TRBD2 matching 8 bases. The CDR3 spans 16 residues. V shed 2 bases and J 5 bases; nucleotides not matched to a gene: 7. Germline CDR1 is LGHNA and CDR2 is YNFKEQ. CDR3 DNA sequence: TGTGCCAGCAGCCAACACCGGGGGGGACGGACCGGGGAGCTGTTTTTT. Residues: CASSQHRGGRTGELFF.

The chain uses TRBV2 and TRBJ2-6, with 8 bases matching TRBD1. The germline V gene encodes CDR1 SNHLY and CDR2 FYNNEI. This CDR3 has 18 amino acids. V was clipped by 1 base and J by 0 bases; unmatched bases: 5. The CDR3 spells CASSEGPGGGSGANVLTF. Here the CDR3 DNA reads TGTGCCAGCAGTGAAGGACCAGGGGGCGGCTCTGGGGCCAACGTCCTGACTTTC. Supplemented by reference TRBV2 and TRBJ2-6, the full variable domain reads EPEVTQTPSHQVTQMGQEVILRCVPISNHLYFYWYRQILGQKVEFLVSFYNNEISEKSEIFDDQFSVERPDGSNFTLKIRSTKLEDSAMYFCASSEGPGGGSGANVLTFGAGSRLTVL.

This clone showed up just a few times. The same CDR3 also results from other DNA sequences found in this sample. The rearrangement links TRBV2 to TRBJ2-7; unclear D gene. This CDR3 comprises 11 residues. Trimming removed 1 base from V and 3 bases from J, with 1 base in between. Germline V gene lookup returns CDR1 SNHLY and CDR2 FYNNEI. The CDR3 protein is CASSEGYEQYF. In DNA, the CDR3 is TGTGCCAGCAGTGAAGGCTACGAGCAGTACTTC.

The chain is built from TRBV4-2 and TRBJ2-3; 12 bases are a match to TRBD2. Germline loops: CDR1 LGHNA, CDR2 YNFKEQ. CDR3 length: 19 amino acids. J was trimmed by 0 bases and V by 1 base; bases with no gene match: 8. CDR3 sequence reads: CASSQGRLAGGVSTDTQYF. CDR3 nucleotides: TGTGCCAGCAGCCAAGGCAGGCTAGCGGGAGGGGTGAGCACAGATACGCAGTATTTT.

This chain uses TRBV9 with TRBJ2-7; the match to TRBD1 covers 8 bases. V was pared by 4 bases and J by 2 bases, with 5 bases of the junction left unmatched. This CDR3 has 14 residues. Germline CDR1 and CDR2: SGDLS and YYNGEE. Here the CDR3 reads CASSLGTGPYEQYF. The CDR3 bases are TGTGCCAGCAGCCTCGGGACAGGACCCTACGAGCAGTACTTC.

In its sample, this clone was seen once. The chain recombines TRBV13 with TRBJ2-7; 10 bases align to TRBD1. V lost 8 bases and J lost 4; bases outside the gene matches: 17. Germline assignment: CDR1 PRHDT and CDR2 FYEKMQ (reference sequence). CDR3 length: 17 residues. CDR3 in amino acids: CASGNARQGALRYEQYF. For the CDR3, the DNA is TGTGCCAGCGGCAACGCGCGACAGGGGGCGCTTAGGTACGAGCAGTACTTC.

For this clone: The sample carries other DNA sequences with the same CDR3. The chain carries TRBV5-1 and TRBJ2-7; 11 bases line up with TRBD2. Trimming removed 5 bases from V and 1 base from J; junction bases left unmatched: 5. This CDR3 comprises 15 residues. In germline, CDR1 is SGHRS, CDR2 YFSETQ. The CDR3: CASRAGTSGSYEQYF. CDR3 DNA: TGCGCCAGCAGGGCCGGGACTAGCGGATCCTACGAGCAGTACTTC.

This clone was counted once. The chain combines TRBV4-3 with TRBJ2-7, with D possibly TRBD2 on 6 matching bases. CDR1 is LGHNA, CDR2 YSLEER, per germline. There are 15 residues in the CDR3. V lost 3 bases to trimming and J lost 4 bases, with 16 bases between them. CDR3 nucleotides: TGCGCCAGCAGCCAGTCCGGGAGAGCAGAGTACGAGCAGTACTTC. Amino acid sequence: CASSQSGRAEYEQYF.

This chain uses TRBV15 with TRBJ2-6, with a weak D call TRBD1 (5 bases). Deletions cut 0 bases from V and 3 bases from J, with 9 bases between. The V gene's germline CDR1 is LNHNV and CDR2 YYDKDF (reference sequence). This CDR3 contains 16 residues. As DNA, the CDR3 is TGTGCCACCAGCAGAGAATCAGGGTATGGGGCCAACGTCCTGACTTTC. Encoded protein: CATSRESGYGANVLTF.

The gene calls are TRBV27 and TRBJ2-7; 7 nucleotides line up with TRBD1. Germline loops: CDR1 MNHEY, CDR2 SMNVEV (reference sequence). The CDR3 runs to 14 residues. J was trimmed by 5 bases and V by 4 bases; bases with no gene match: 8. The CDR3 nucleotides read TGTGCCAGCAGTTCGACAGGGCTAGTCCACGAGCAGTACTTC. Translating gives CASSSTGLVHEQYF.

The chain is built from TRBV7-3 and TRBJ1-3; D perhaps matches TRBD1 (5 bases). Germline CDR1 SGHTA, CDR2 FQGTGA. The CDR3 covers 16 residues. Trimming removed 0 bases from V and 0 bases from J, with 9 bases in between. This CDR3 reads CASSLTGPFSGNTIYF. The CDR3 region has the DNA TGTGCCAGCAGCTTAACGGGACCGTTCTCTGGAAACACCATATATTTT.

This rearrangement joins TRBV6-4 to TRBJ2-7, with a tentative D call TRBD2 (5 bases). Deletions cut 6 bases from V and 0 bases from J, with 12 bases between. CDR1 is MRHNA and CDR2 is SNTAGT in the germline V gene. The CDR3 spans 14 residues. The CDR3 coding sequence is TGTGCCAGCAGCAGGACTCACCTCTCCTACGAGCAGTACTTC. Translation: CASSRTHLSYEQYF.